Each of the 5 T cell receptor beta chains below was sequenced from the same sample in a study of T cell responses to AZD1222 COVID-19 vaccine. The table came from immunoSEQ multiplex PCR; TCRdb's copy has only in-frame clones and leaves some out. This sample yields 60,000 to 75,000 clones, of which approximately 80% are seen a single time; less than 4% belongs to the top ten. This specimen was peripheral blood, taken 28 days after the second AZD1222 dose. These receptor sequences come from an adult who received the AZD1222 COVID-19 vaccine.

CDR3 protein: CASSRTGGNYGYTF. DNA of the CDR3: TGTGCCAGCAGCCGGACAGGGGGAAACTATGGCTACACCTTC. V gene TRBV27 combines with J gene TRBJ1-2; 10 positions match TRBD1. Germline trimming cut 6 bases from V and 2 bases from J; bases unmatched to any gene: 3. Germline V gene sequence: CDR1 MNHEY, CDR2 SMNVEV (reference sequence). The CDR3 is made up of 14 amino acids.

J is TRBJ2-3 and V is TRBV7-2; D uncertain. CDR3 length: 14 amino acids. Per the germline V gene, CDR1 is SGHTA and CDR2 is FQGNSA. Trimming left V 1 base short and J 6 bases short, with 11 bases between. The CDR3 sequence is CASSLVGRGDTQYF. CDR3 DNA: TGTGCCAGCAGCTTAGTGGGTAGAGGCGATACGCAGTATTTT.

This clone was counted only a few times. V is TRBV7-3 and J is TRBJ2-1; D ambiguous. Germline CDR1 reads SGHTA; CDR2 reads FQGTGA. The CDR3 loop spans 15 amino acids. Trimming pared 5 bases from V and 0 bases from J, leaving 11 bases between. The CDR3 DNA reads as TGTGCCAGCAGCCCGGGCTGGAGCTCCTACAATGAGCAGTTCTTC. Its protein product is CASSPGWSSYNEQFF.

The chain links TRBV28 to TRBJ2-3; 12 positions match TRBD1. The V segment lost 6 bases and the J segment 6 bases; nucleotides outside the gene matches: 1. The germline gives CDR1 MDHEN, CDR2 SYDVKM. The CDR3 contains 13 residues. The CDR3 protein is CASRGQGADTQYF. The CDR3 DNA sequence: TGTGCCAGCAGGGGACAGGGGGCTGATACGCAGTATTTT.

V and J are TRBV5-4 and TRBJ2-2; 11 nucleotides agree with TRBD2. J gave up 0 bases and V 4 bases, and 8 bases lay outside the gene matches. The CDR3 has 18 amino acids. Germline CDR1 reads SGHNT; CDR2 reads YYREEE (reference sequence). The CDR3 reads CASSVGLAGTANTGELFF. The CDR3 DNA reads TGTGCCAGCAGCGTAGGACTAGCGGGTACCGCGAACACCGGGGAGCTGTTTTTT.